One and the same sample provided the 20 T cell receptor beta chains below, sequenced in a study of cytomegalovirus exposure and HLA in healthy donors. Use of 60 Vbeta and 13 Jbeta primers characterized the PCR. The data were produced by immunoSEQ multiplex PCR, yet TCRdb's version contains in-frame clones alone and is incomplete. The sample has 150,000 to 200,000 clones, almost 80% seen once. The sequencing input was PBMCs. These TCRs come from a man in his fifties in good health and CMV-seropositive.

CDR3 sequence reads: CASSLRRRDRGPETQYF. Here the CDR3 DNA reads TGTGCCAGCAGCTTACGGCGCCGGGACAGGGGGCCGGAGACCCAGTACTTC. The chain links TRBV11-1 to TRBJ2-5, with 12 nucleotides matching TRBD1. V lost 2 bases, J lost 5 bases, and 9 bases stayed unmatched. Germline values: CDR1 SGHAT, CDR2 FQDESV (reference sequence). This CDR3 has 17 residues.

This clone was observed a single time. This chain uses TRBV5-1 with TRBJ1-4; 7 positions agree with TRBD1. Germline loops: CDR1 SGHRS, CDR2 YFSETQ. The CDR3 consists of 15 residues. J was trimmed by 7 bases and V by 1 base; bases with no gene match: 7. The CDR3 loop reads CASSLYQGEGEKLFF. CDR3 nucleotide sequence: TGCGCCAGCAGCTTGTATCAGGGGGAAGGTGAAAAACTGTTTTTT.

V is TRBV5-8 and J is TRBJ1-5; no firm D call. V was pared by 1 base and J by 0 bases, with 11 bases between. CDR3 size: 16 residues. The germline V gene encodes CDR1 SGHTS and CDR2 YDEGEE. In DNA form, the CDR3 reads TGTGCCAGCAGCTTGATTACAGTGTTTAGCAATCAGCCCCAGCATTTT. Encoded protein: CASSLITVFSNQPQHF.

This rearrangement joins TRBV7-8 to TRBJ1-1; no firm D call. The V end lost 5 bases, the J end lost 4 bases, and 8 bases lay between the germline ends. Looked up from germline, CDR1 is SGHVS and CDR2 is FQNEAQ. The CDR3 sequence is 12 residues long. The chain's CDR3 is CASSRVGTEAFF. In DNA form, the CDR3 reads TGTGCCAGCAGCAGAGTCGGCACTGAAGCTTTCTTT.

This clone was recorded once. The chain links TRBV6-1 to TRBJ2-3, with 12 bases fitting TRBD1. This CDR3 is 14 amino acids long. The ends lost 8 bases at V and 4 bases at J; junction bases unmatched: 4. Germline CDR1 reads MNHNS; CDR2 reads SASEGT. In nucleotides, the CDR3 is TGTGCCAGCTGGGACAGGGGGCGCCCAGATACGCAGTATTTT. Residues: CASWDRGRPDTQYF.

This clone was detected only a few times. This rearrangement joins TRBV6-5 to TRBJ2-1, with 9 nucleotides matching TRBD1. V gave up 4 bases and J gave up 9 bases; unmatched junction bases: 4. This CDR3 is 13 amino acids long. From germline, CDR1 is MNHEY and CDR2 SVGAGI. The CDR3 loop reads CASSLQGAVEQFF. Here the CDR3 DNA reads TGTGCCAGCAGTTTACAGGGGGCGGTTGAGCAGTTCTTC.

The chain is built from TRBV28 and TRBJ2-2, with D perhaps TRBD1 (5 bases). Deletions cut 1 base from V and 6 bases from J, with 24 bases between. The CDR3 contains 19 residues. Per the germline V gene, CDR1 is MDHEN and CDR2 is SYDVKM. The CDR3 is CASSLSLQVPTPAAGELFF. CDR3 coding DNA: TGTGCCAGCAGTTTATCATTACAGGTCCCGACTCCGGCGGCCGGGGAGCTGTTTTTT.

The chain combines TRBV30 with TRBJ1-6, with D unclear. CDR1 is GTSNPN, CDR2 SVGIG, per germline (reference sequence). This CDR3 comprises 15 residues. Trimming took off 0 bases at V and 3 bases at J, with 9 bases between the two ends. The CDR3: CAWSVRDFYNSPLHF. The CDR3, as DNA: TGTGCCTGGAGTGTACGGGATTTCTATAATTCACCCCTCCACTTT. Drawing the rest from reference TRBV30 and TRBJ1-6, the complete variable domain is SQTIHQWPATLVQPVGSPLSLECTVEGTSNPNLYWYRQAAGRGLQLLFYSVGIGQISSEVPQNLSASRPQDRQFILSSKKLLLSDSGFYLCAWSVRDFYNSPLHFGNGTRLTVT.

The chain recombines TRBV4-2 with TRBJ2-1, with 7 bases lining up with TRBD2. Germline assignment: CDR1 LGHNA and CDR2 YNFKEQ. Trimming cost V 1 base and J 4 bases; bases outside gene matches: 16. The CDR3 has 19 amino acids. CDR3 residues: CASSQGLGIQAGLYNEQFF. CDR3 sequence (DNA): TGTGCCAGCAGCCAAGGTCTTGGTATACAAGCGGGGCTTTACAATGAGCAGTTCTTC.

The chain employs TRBV25-1 and TRBJ2-3, with no clear D. The CDR3 runs to 13 residues. Trimming left V 5 bases short and J 3 bases short, with 9 bases between. Per germline, CDR1 MGHDK and CDR2 SYGVNS. The CDR3 loop reads CASSKKSTDTQYF. CDR3 coding DNA: TGTGCCAGCAGTAAAAAGAGTACAGATACGCAGTATTTT. Drawing the rest from reference TRBV25-1 and TRBJ2-3, the complete variable domain is EADIYQTPRYLVIGTGKKITLECSQTMGHDKMYWYQQDPGMELHLIHYSYGVNSTEKGDLSSESTVSRIRTEHFPLTLESARPSHTSQYLCASSKKSTDTQYFGPGTRLTVL.

The V call is TRBV6-5, the J call TRBJ1-1; D possibly corresponds to TRBD1 (6 bases). The V and J ends lost 5 bases and 2 bases respectively, with 12 bases between them. Germline assignment: CDR1 MNHEY and CDR2 SVGAGI. This CDR3 contains 14 residues. The CDR3 DNA reads as TGTGCCAGCAGTCGGACAGAAGAAAACACTGAAGCTTTCTTT. Protein product: CASSRTEENTEAFF.

The J gene is TRBJ2-5, the V gene TRBV11-2; TRBD1 is a possible D gene (5 bases). Trimming left V 1 base short and J 1 base short, with 7 bases between. Germline CDR1 is SGHAT and CDR2 is FQNNGV. The CDR3 contains 14 residues. In nucleotides, the CDR3 is TGTGCCAGCAGCTTAGTCCAGGGCCAAGAGACCCAGTACTTC. Its protein product is CASSLVQGQETQYF.

V gene TRBV4-2 combines with J gene TRBJ1-3, with 7 bases aligning to TRBD1. Germline-derived CDR1 and CDR2 are LGHNA and YNFKEQ. J was trimmed by 0 bases and V by 2 bases; bases with no gene match: 1. The CDR3 totals 15 residues. The CDR3 DNA follows: TGTGCCAGCAGCCAAACAGGGGACTCTGGAAACACCATATATTTT. It encodes CASSQTGDSGNTIYF.

The rearrangement joins TRBV10-1 to TRBJ1-1; TRBD1 matches at 7 bases. Unmatched junction bases numbered 7, after V lost 5 bases and J lost 4 bases. Germline CDR1 and CDR2: WNHNN and SYGVQD (reference sequence). The CDR3 runs to 14 residues. The CDR3 reads CASSRQGVGTEAFF. The CDR3 nucleotides read TGCGCCAGCAGTCGGCAGGGGGTTGGCACTGAAGCTTTCTTT.

Only a few counts were recorded for this clone. The chain uses TRBV5-1 and TRBJ2-4; no definite D call. The CDR3 has 16 residues. V was cut by 0 bases and J by 0 bases, with 10 bases left in between. Germline CDR1 SGHRS, CDR2 YFSETQ. The CDR3 region has the DNA TGCGCCAGCAGCTTGGGAGGTATAGCAGCCAAAAACATTCAGTACTTC. This gives the protein CASSLGGIAAKNIQYF.

The rearrangement links TRBV28 to TRBJ1-5, with D perhaps matching TRBD1 (6 bases). The CDR3 has 13 amino acids. V lost 4 bases and J lost 6, with 10 bases in between. From germline, CDR1 is MDHEN and CDR2 SYDVKM. CDR3 region: CASSSQGSQPQHF. In DNA, the CDR3 is TGTGCCAGCAGTTCGCAGGGGAGTCAGCCCCAGCATTTT.

This clone was detected only once. The gene calls are TRBV5-4 and TRBJ2-1, with TRBD2 matching over 8 bases. The CDR3 loop spans 15 amino acids. Germline CDR1 and CDR2: SGHNT and YYREEE (reference sequence). Trimming cost V 4 bases and J 8 bases; bases outside gene matches: 11. DNA of the CDR3: TGTGCCAGCAGCCAAAGCGGGAGACCTCACCATGAGCAGTTCTTC. As protein: CASSQSGRPHHEQFF. Drawing the rest from reference TRBV5-4 and TRBJ2-1, the complete variable domain is ETGVTQSPTHLIKTRGQQVTLRCSSQSGHNTVSWYQQALGQGPQFIFQYYREEENGRGNFPPRFSGLQFPNYSSELNVNALELDDSALYLCASSQSGRPHHEQFFGPGTRLTVL.

This clone was seen only a few times. V and J are TRBV21-1 and TRBJ2-7; TRBD2, as called in the table, went unchecked against the DNA. TRBV21-1 counts as a pseudogene. The CDR3 is 21 residues long. As DNA, the CDR3 is TGTGCCAGCAGCCTTAAGCACGCCGGGACTAGCGGGGGCCGAGGTCCCTACGAGCAGTACGTC. Its protein is CASSLKHAGTSGGRGPYEQYV.

The rearrangement joins TRBV6-5 to TRBJ2-5; 8 bases match TRBD1. The junction had 10 bases not matched to a gene; V was cut back by 5 bases and J by 5 bases. CDR3 length: 15 residues. Germline-derived CDR1 and CDR2 are MNHEY and SVGAGI. CDR3 in amino acids: CASSANRGMLETQYF. The CDR3 bases are TGTGCCAGCAGTGCGAACAGGGGGATGTTGGAGACCCAGTACTTC.

DNA of the CDR3: TGTGCCATCAGCGCCCGACTGGTCTCTGGAAACACCATATATTTT. It translates to CAISARLVSGNTIYF. The chain combines TRBV10-3 with TRBJ1-3; no firm D call. The germline gives CDR1 ENHRY, CDR2 SYGVKD. The CDR3 length is 15 residues. V lost 6 bases to trimming and J lost 0 bases, with 12 bases between them.